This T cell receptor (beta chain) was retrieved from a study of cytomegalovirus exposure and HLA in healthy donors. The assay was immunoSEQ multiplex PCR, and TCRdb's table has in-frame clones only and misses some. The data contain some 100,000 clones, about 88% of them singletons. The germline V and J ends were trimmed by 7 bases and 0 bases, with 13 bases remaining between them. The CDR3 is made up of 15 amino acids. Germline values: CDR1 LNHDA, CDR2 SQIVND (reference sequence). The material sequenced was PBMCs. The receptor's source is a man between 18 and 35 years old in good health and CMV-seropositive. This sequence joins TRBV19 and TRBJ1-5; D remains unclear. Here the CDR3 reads CASTTRRYSNQPQHF. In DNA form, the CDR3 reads TGTGCCAGTACCACTCGGAGGTATAGCAATCAGCCCCAGCATTTT. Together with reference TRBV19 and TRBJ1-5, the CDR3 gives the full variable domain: DGGITQSPKYLFRKEGQNVTLSCEQNLNHDAMYWYRQDPGQGLRLIYYSQIVNDFQKGDIAEGYSVSREKKESFPLTVTSAQKNPTAFYLCASTTRRYSNQPQHFGDGTRLSIL.